A single sample is the source of the 29 T cell receptor beta chains below, sequenced in a study of blood T cell repertoires in COVID-19. The method was immunoSEQ multiplex PCR; TCRdb's version includes in-frame clones alone and lacks a portion of them. The top ten clones hold approximately 4.7% of a sample with some 330,000 clones, about four fifths of them seen once. Material for sequencing was PBMCs or T cells enriched from blood (not recorded which). These receptor sequences come from a woman in her forties or fifties who had recovered from COVID-19.

The chain links TRBV7-8 to TRBJ2-2, with 14 bases that match TRBD2. CDR3 length: 20 amino acids. Germline assignment: CDR1 SGHVS and CDR2 FQNEAQ. Unmatched junction bases numbered 19, after V lost 8 bases and J lost 5 bases. The CDR3 DNA reads as TGTGCCAGCTTCCCCGATCCCTCCGGGACTAGCGGGAGTGAAACCGGGGAGCTGTTTTTT. Translation: CASFPDPSGTSGSETGELFF. The full variable domain, rest sourced from reference TRBV7-8 and TRBJ2-2, is GAGVSQSPRYKVAKRGQDVALRCDPISGHVSLFWYQQALGQGPEFLTYFQNEAQLDKSGLPSDRFFAERPEGSVSTLKIQRTQQEDSAVYLCASFPDPSGTSGSETGELFFGEGSRLTVL.

Comments on this clone: Because the CDR3's place on the DNA is in doubt, the DNA is left out and the CDR3 is given as listed by TCRdb. The chain recombines TRBV7-2 with TRBJ1-6; TRBD1 was called by the table and not checked on the DNA. Germline-derived CDR1 and CDR2 are SGHTA and FQGNSA. Including both end residues, the CDR3 is 19 amino acids long. Here the CDR3 reads CASSLLFLAQDSSSRSLHF.

The rearrangement uses TRBV3-1 (or the pseudogene TRBV3-2) and TRBJ1-2; perhaps TRBD1 as D (5 bases). The V gene's germline CDR1 is LGHDT and CDR2 YNNKEL (reference sequence). V lost 4 bases and J 5 bases, leaving 14 bases between the germline ends. The CDR3 is made up of 14 amino acids. The CDR3 region has the DNA TGTGCCAGCAGCCGGGGCGGGGGAGAGTATGGCTACACCTTC. Protein: CASSRGGGEYGYTF.

Notes on this clone: At one end, the junction sequence differs from germline, possibly due to a read error. CDR3 nucleotides: TGTGCCAGTAGTATAAGAGAAATTGCCCTTTTTTTT. As protein: CASSIREIALFF. V and J are TRBV19 and TRBJ1-1; D ambiguous. The CDR3 loop spans 12 amino acids. Germline values: CDR1 LNHDA, CDR2 SQIVND (reference sequence).

This clone was counted a single time. The chain has TRBV19 and TRBJ1-1, with D possibly TRBD1 on 6 matching bases. Germline V gene lookup returns CDR1 LNHDA and CDR2 SQIVND (reference sequence). V gave up 3 bases and J gave up 5 bases, with 16 bases separating them. This CDR3 is built from 15 residues. For the CDR3, the DNA is TGTGCCAGTAGTATTACGGGGGGCGTTGGGACTGAAGCTTTCTTT. Translated, it gives CASSITGGVGTEAFF.

The chain links TRBV5-1 to TRBJ1-4; 10 bases fit TRBD1. Germline V gene sequence: CDR1 SGHRS, CDR2 YFSETQ. The length of the CDR3 is 18 residues. After removal of 0 bases from V and 3 bases from J, the junction contained 8 bases not matched to a gene. This chain's CDR3 is CASSLEERQGAPNEKLFF. The CDR3 DNA sequence: TGCGCCAGCAGCTTGGAGGAACGACAGGGGGCCCCTAATGAAAAACTGTTTTTT.

This clone appeared a single time. The chain is built from TRBV30 and TRBJ1-2; D is perhaps TRBD1 (5 bases). CDR1 and CDR2 from the germline V gene are GTSNPN and SVGIG (reference sequence). The CDR3 length is 13 residues. CDR3 protein: CASAPGLVGGYTF. In DNA, the CDR3 is TGTGCAAGCGCCCCGGGACTGGTTGGTGGCTACACCTTC.

The chain uses TRBV19 and TRBJ1-5; 8 bases are a match to TRBD1. The germline V gene encodes CDR1 LNHDA and CDR2 SQIVND (reference sequence). There are 16 residues in the CDR3. After removal of 5 bases from V and 1 base from J, the junction contained 7 bases not matched to a gene. CDR3 sequence (DNA): TGTGCCAGTAGTTCACCACAGGGGGTGAGCAATCAGCCCCAGCATTTT. Translating it yields CASSSPQGVSNQPQHF.

The genes are TRBV29-1 and TRBJ2-1; D is unclear. CDR1 and CDR2 (germline): SQVTM, ANQGSEA. Trimming cost V 3 bases and J 0 bases, with 9 bases left between them. This CDR3 has 14 amino acids. The CDR3 DNA follows: TGCAGCGTTGATCGAGTAAACTCCTACAATGAGCAGTTCTTC. This sequence encodes CSVDRVNSYNEQFF.

This chain uses TRBV7-2 with TRBJ1-5; possibly TRBD1 for D (6 bases). The CDR3 is 15 amino acids. Germline CDR1 is SGHTA and CDR2 is FQGNSA. V lost 1 base to trimming and J lost 7 bases, with 14 bases between them. Written as DNA, the CDR3 is TGTGCCAGCAGCTTAGAGCCAGGGGTCCTGCAGCCCCAGCATTTT. Residues: CASSLEPGVLQPQHF.

The DNA of the CDR3 is TGCGCCAGCAGTGAGTCCGGGACAGGCGGTCAGCCCCAGCATTTT. Protein sequence: CASSESGTGGQPQHF. V gene TRBV10-1 combines with J gene TRBJ1-5; TRBD1 agrees at 8 bases. CDR3 length: 15 residues. Germline CDR1 and CDR2: WNHNN and SYGVQD (reference sequence). With V trimmed by 0 bases and J by 6 bases, 4 bases remained unmatched.

This chain joins TRBV28 and TRBJ1-1; no clear D gene. The CDR3 is 14 amino acids. Germline V CDR1 and CDR2: MDHEN, SYDVKM. The V end lost 8 bases, the J end lost 6 bases, and 19 bases lay between the germline ends. DNA of the CDR3: TGTGCCAGCGGCCCGCGGGAGTCCCAATCTGAAGCTTTCTTT. Its protein product is CASGPRESQSEAFF.

The chain carries TRBV6-6 and TRBJ1-2; 7 bases match TRBD1. The germline gives CDR1 MNHNY, CDR2 SVGAGI (reference sequence). Trimming removed 4 bases from V and 2 bases from J; junction bases left unmatched: 10. The CDR3 runs 16 residues. CDR3 nucleotide sequence: TGTGCCAGCAGTTCTAACCCGACAGGGCCCAACTATGGCTACACCTTC. As protein: CASSSNPTGPNYGYTF.

The rearrangement links TRBV11-3 to TRBJ2-1; 15 nucleotides match TRBD2. With V trimmed by 4 bases and J by 0 bases, 7 bases remained unmatched. The CDR3 length is 19 residues. The V gene's germline CDR1 is SGHNT and CDR2 YENEEA. Here the CDR3 reads CASSSGLAGGESSYNEQFF. The CDR3 DNA reads TGTGCCAGCAGCTCGGGACTAGCGGGGGGAGAGAGCTCCTACAATGAGCAGTTCTTC.

This clone has a handful of counts. The V and J genes are TRBV11-3 and TRBJ1-1; tentative D call: TRBD1 (5 bases). The CDR3 sequence is 13 residues long. Germline CDR1 SGHNT, CDR2 YENEEA. Trimming took off 3 bases at V and 4 bases at J, with 9 bases between the two ends. The CDR3 region has the DNA TGTGCCAGCAGCTTCGGGGGACGCACTGAAGCTTTCTTT. Protein sequence: CASSFGGRTEAFF.

The V and J genes are TRBV7-2 and TRBJ1-2, with unresolved D. Germline CDR1 SGHTA, CDR2 FQGNSA. V gave up 1 base and J gave up 8 bases, with 17 bases separating them. This CDR3 is built from 15 residues. In nucleotides, the CDR3 is TGTGCCAGCAGCTTAGGAGGGAGGCAGGCTGGCGGCTACACCTTC. Protein product: CASSLGGRQAGGYTF.

This clone was observed a few times. V is TRBV11-1 and J is TRBJ1-1, with D possibly being TRBD1 (6 bases). This CDR3 comprises 14 residues. Trimming left V 5 bases short and J 5 bases short, with 15 bases between. Germline V CDR1 and CDR2: SGHAT, FQDESV (reference sequence). CDR3 sequence (DNA): TGTGCCAGCAGCCCCAAAACAGGGTGGACTGAAGCTTTCTTT. It translates to CASSPKTGWTEAFF.

The chain employs TRBV5-8 and TRBJ2-5; maybe TRBD2 (6 bases). V was trimmed by 1 base and J by 5 bases, leaving 21 bases between them. The germline V gene has CDR1 SGHTS and CDR2 YDEGEE. The CDR3 consists of 17 residues. CDR3 in DNA: TGTGCCAGCAGCTTGAGAAAGGGACTCAAGGCGGGGGAGACCCAGTACTTC. As protein: CASSLRKGLKAGETQYF.

The chain uses TRBV2 and TRBJ2-3; D is perhaps TRBD2 (6 bases). The germline V gene encodes CDR1 SNHLY and CDR2 FYNNEI. V lost 4 bases, J lost 6 bases, and 17 bases lay in between. This CDR3 spans 15 amino acids. CDR3 DNA: TGTGCCAGCAGTGTGGGTAGCGGAGGGGTGGATACGCAGTATTTT. Amino acids: CASSVGSGGVDTQYF.

The rearrangement joins TRBV6-2 or TRBV6-3 to TRBJ1-1, with D possibly TRBD1 on 5 matching bases. Germline V gives CDR1 MNHEY, CDR2 SVGEGT. V was shortened by 1 base and J by 4 bases, with 10 bases between the two germline ends. CDR3 length: 14 amino acids. DNA for the CDR3: TGTGCCAGCAGTTACTATCCGGGGGGCACTGAAGCTTTCTTT. Protein product: CASSYYPGGTEAFF.

This sequence joins TRBV30 and TRBJ1-2; weak D call: TRBD1 (6 bases). The CDR3 contains 11 residues. Germline CDR1 and CDR2: GTSNPN and SVGIG (reference sequence). Between the trimmed V and J ends, which lost 5 bases and 7 bases, there was a span of 11 bases. The CDR3 DNA sequence: TGTGCCTGGCCAACAGGGACTGGCTACACCTTC. Translated, it gives CAWPTGTGYTF.

V gene TRBV4-2 combines with J gene TRBJ2-5; a weak D match, TRBD2 (6 bases). Germline V gene lookup returns CDR1 LGHNA and CDR2 YNFKEQ. The CDR3 has 15 amino acids. V was shortened by 1 base and J by 0 bases, with 9 bases between the two germline ends. The CDR3 is CASSQVGGHQETQYF. Here the CDR3 DNA reads TGTGCCAGCAGCCAAGTGGGGGGACACCAAGAGACCCAGTACTTC.

In this sample, this clone turned up once. J is TRBJ1-3 and V is TRBV15; D might be TRBD1 (6 bases). Deletions cut 5 bases from V and 4 bases from J, with 21 bases between. This CDR3 comprises 17 residues. Germline V gene sequence: CDR1 LNHNV, CDR2 YYDKDF (reference sequence). In nucleotides, the CDR3 is TGTGCCACCAGCCGAACCCTGGAGAGGGGGACAGGAAACACCATATATTTT. Its protein product is CATSRTLERGTGNTIYF.

V gene TRBV2 combines with J gene TRBJ2-1; TRBD2 matches 8 bases. The germline CDR1 and CDR2 sequences are SNHLY and FYNNEI. Trimming at V came to 6 bases and at J to 9 bases, leaving 7 bases not matched to a gene. This CDR3 spans 13 amino acids. The CDR3 region is CASSGTSSGEQFF. In DNA form, the CDR3 reads TGTGCCAGCAGCGGGACTAGTTCCGGTGAGCAGTTCTTC.

The chain links TRBV27 to TRBJ1-5; no clear D. Looked up from germline, CDR1 is MNHEY and CDR2 is SMNVEV (reference sequence). The CDR3 sequence is 15 residues long. Trimming removed 2 bases from V and 4 bases from J, with 12 bases in between. The CDR3 region has the DNA TGTGCCAGCAGTTTAGGGTCGGAGCGTAATCAGCCCCAGCATTTT. Translating gives CASSLGSERNQPQHF.

The rearrangement links TRBV6-4 to TRBJ2-2; TRBD1 agrees at 8 bases. The germline gives CDR1 MRHNA, CDR2 SNTAGT. The junction had 3 bases not matched to a gene; V was cut back by 3 bases and J by 6 bases. The CDR3 consists of 14 residues. CDR3 in DNA: TGTGCCAGCAGTGATTACAGGGGGGCCGGGGAGCTGTTTTTT. This translates into CASSDYRGAGELFF.

The chain joins TRBV7-2 to TRBJ2-7, with 9 bases fitting TRBD1. J lost 3 bases, V lost 5 bases, and 5 bases had no gene match. Per germline, CDR1 SGHTA and CDR2 FQGNSA. The CDR3 loop spans 14 amino acids. The CDR3 bases are TGTGCCAGCAGCCGGACAGGGGTTAACTACGAGCAGTACTTC. Translated, it gives CASSRTGVNYEQYF.

As to this clone: Other nucleotide sequences in the sample specify the same CDR3. This chain links TRBV7-9 with TRBJ1-5; D perhaps matches TRBD1 (5 bases). This CDR3 spans 15 amino acids. Deletions cut 1 base from V and 2 bases from J, with 9 bases between. CDR1 SEHNR and CDR2 FQNEAQ come from the germline V gene (reference sequence). The CDR3 here is CASSLEGSGNQPQHF. The CDR3 nucleotides are TGTGCCAGCAGCTTAGAGGGGTCGGGCAATCAGCCCCAGCATTTT.

The chain combines TRBV15 with TRBJ1-1; the D is unclear. Trimming removed 6 bases from V and 1 base from J, with 12 bases in between. The CDR3 runs to 14 residues. Germline CDR1 reads LNHNV; CDR2 reads YYDKDF (reference sequence). CDR3 sequence (DNA): TGTGCCACCAGGTCGGGAATCCAGAACACTGAAGCTTTCTTT. Protein sequence: CATRSGIQNTEAFF. The whole variable domain, remainder taken from reference TRBV15 and TRBJ1-1, is DAMVIQNPRYQVTQFGKPVTLSCSQTLNHNVMYWYQQKSSQAPKLLFHYYDKDFNNEADTPDNFQSRRPNTSFCFLDIRSPGLGDTAMYLCATRSGIQNTEAFFGQGTRLTVV.